Listed below are T cell receptor beta chains from one sample, sequenced in a study of T cell repertoires in aging, cancer and after chemotherapy. TCRdb recomputed calls from the multiplex PCR reads with MiXCR, one row per CDR3 protein. The sample shows 4,000 to 4,500 distinct CDR3 sequences, roughly a quarter of them seen only once. The sequenced sample consisted of blood. These receptors were collected from a human donor with a blood cancer. Each CDR3 is given with its conserved first and last residue. The D gene is left open where the match is weak. Expanded clones get a size class; other rows say once, few or many, or leave the size out.

D	J	V	size	DNA	CDR3
TRBD1	TRBJ2-7	TRBV6-2/TRBV6-3	few	TGTGCCAGCAGTTACTCAGTACGATGGGACAGCTCTACCTACGAGCAGTACTTC	CASSYSVRWDSSTYEQYF
TRBD1	TRBJ1-2	TRBV15	-	TGTGCCACCAGCGCTGACAGGGCGGTCTTTGGCTACACCTTC	CATSADRAVFGYTF
-	TRBJ1-1	TRBV12-3/TRBV12-4	-	TGTGCCAGCATCCTCTCGACTTCAAAGGGAGCTTTCTTT	CASILSTSKGAFF
TRBD1	TRBJ1-1	TRBV5-1	medium-sized	TGCGCCAGCAGCATAGAGCCGGGACAGAAGAACTCTGAAGCTTTCTTT	CASSIEPGQKNSEAFF
-	TRBJ1-1	TRBV19	-	TGTGCCAGTAGTCAGGGCCAGGGGCAGGTTCGCACTGAAGCTTTCTTT	CASSQGQGQVRTEAFF
-	TRBJ2-5	TRBV19	-	TGTGCCAGTAGTATAGCAGGGTGGGAGACCCAGTACTTC	CASSIAGWETQYF
TRBD1	TRBJ1-4	TRBV30	-	TGTGCCTGGAGTCCACGGACAGGGGGTACGGAACGGCTGTTTTTT	CAWSPRTGGTERLFF
-	TRBJ2-7	TRBV7-9	few	TGTGCCAGCAGCCCGACAAGGGCCAGTGCCTACGAGCAGTACTTC	CASSPTRASAYEQYF
TRBD2	TRBJ2-7	TRBV27	medium-sized	TGTGCCAGCGCTAGCGGGAGGTTTTACGAGCAGTACTTC	CASASGRFYEQYF
-	TRBJ2-1	TRBV19	medium-sized	TGTGCCAGTAGTCCAGGGGACATATACAATGAGCAGTTCTTC	CASSPGDIYNEQFF
-	TRBJ1-3	TRBV21-1	-	TGTGCCAGCAGCAATCTCTCAGGGTTCTCTGGAAACACCATATATTTT	CASSNLSGFSGNTIYF
-	TRBJ2-2	TRBV7-9	medium-sized	TGTGCCAGCAGCTTTACCCCGAACACCGGGGAGCTGTTTTTT	CASSFTPNTGELFF
TRBD1	TRBJ2-3	TRBV10-3	few	TGTGCCATCAGAGCGGGACAGGGAGTTTTTAATACGCAGTATTTT	CAIRAGQGVFNTQYF
-	TRBJ1-4	TRBV7-4	medium-sized	TGTGCCAGCAGCTCTGAGCGGCCTACAACTAATGAAAAACTGTTTTTT	CASSSERPTTNEKLFF
-	TRBJ2-5	TRBV11-2	few	TGTGCCAGCAGCTTAGACCTTCCAGGGTCGGGAGAGACCCAGTACTTC	CASSLDLPGSGETQYF
TRBD2	TRBJ2-1	TRBV15	-	TGTGCCACCAGCAGAGATTACGGGGTTAGCGGGAGGTCGTTCTTC	CATSRDYGVSGRSFF
-	TRBJ2-5	TRBV19	-	TGTGCCAGTACCACTACAGGGAGTGAGACCCAGTACTTC	CASTTTGSETQYF
-	TRBJ2-3	TRBV21-1	-	TGTGCCAGCAGCAAAGTATCTAGCGGGAACTTTAAGCAGTATTTT	CASSKVSSGNFKQYF
-	TRBJ2-3	TRBV5-4	medium-sized	TGTGCCAGCAGCTTGGTTGGGGGGTCCGATACGCAGTATTTT	CASSLVGGSDTQYF
-	TRBJ1-2	TRBV30	-	TGTGCCTGGAGTGATTACTATGGCTACACCTTC	CAWSDYYGYTF
TRBD2	TRBJ2-1	TRBV19	-	TGTGCCAGTAGTATAGGGAGGGGACTAGCGGGAGGGAGTTGGCAGTTCTTC	CASSIGRGLAGGSWQFF
TRBD2	TRBJ2-4	TRBV18	few	TGTGCCAGCTCACCACGTAGTAGCGGGTTTTCCAAAAACATTCAGTACTTC	CASSPRSSGFSKNIQYF
-	TRBJ2-7	TRBV20-1	-	TGCAGTGCCGACCAGTCGGGGCAGTCAAACGAGCAGTACTTC	CSADQSGQSNEQYF
-	TRBJ2-3	TRBV20-1	-	TGCAGTGCTAGTATCCCGGGAACAGATACGCAGTATTTT	CSASIPGTDTQYF
TRBD1	TRBJ1-2	TRBV10-3	-	TGTGCCATCAGTGAGTCGAGTCCAGGGACAGCCTATTCTAACTATGGCTACACCTTC	CAISESSPGTAYSNYGYTF
-	TRBJ2-2	TRBV11-2	-	TGTGCCAGCAGCTTAGTCGGGGGGCCGAACACCGGGGAGCTGTTTTTT	CASSLVGGPNTGELFF
-	TRBJ2-4	TRBV19	medium-sized	TGTGCCAGTAGCCCAGGGGACATTCAGTACTTC	CASSPGDIQYF
-	TRBJ1-3	TRBV7-4	-	TGTGCCAGCAGCATTAACACTGGGCGCTCTGGAAACACCATATATTTT	CASSINTGRSGNTIYF
TRBD2	TRBJ2-7	TRBV11-2	-	TGTGCCAGCACCCTTGGACCGGGACTAGCTACGTCCGAGCAGTACTTC	CASTLGPGLATSEQYF
-	TRBJ1-6	TRBV27	few	TGTGCCAGCAGTTTGACCTTAACTTCACCCCTCCACTTT	CASSLTLTSPLHF
-	TRBJ2-1	TRBV29-1	medium-sized	TGCAGCGTCCACGTTGCCCCCGTTGAGCAGTTCTTC	CSVHVAPVEQFF
TRBD2	TRBJ2-2	TRBV12-3/TRBV12-4	few	TGTGCCAGCAGCCCCGGGACTAGAGTTTTGGACACCGGGGAGCTGTTTTTT	CASSPGTRVLDTGELFF
-	TRBJ2-5	TRBV29-1	medium-sized	TGCAGCGTCGTCGTTGGGGGGAATTACGCGACCCAGTACTTC	CSVVVGGNYATQYF
TRBD2	TRBJ2-5	TRBV7-4	once	TGTGCCAGCAGTTCGACTAGCGGGGAAGAGACCCAGTACTTC	CASSSTSGEETQYF
TRBD2	TRBJ2-1	TRBV7-3	once	TGTGCCAGCAGCCCCGGGACTAGCGAGCAGTTCTTC	CASSPGTSEQFF
TRBD2	TRBJ2-7	TRBV12-3/TRBV12-4	-	TGTGCCAGCAGCTTAGGACTAGCGGGATACGAGCAGTACTTC	CASSLGLAGYEQYF
TRBD1	TRBJ2-7	TRBV7-9	few	TGTGCCAGCAGCTCGCCCCCACAGGGGGCAATGTACGAGCAGTACTTC	CASSSPPQGAMYEQYF